These 3 T cell receptor beta chains originate from one sample sequenced in a study of blood T cell repertoires in COVID-19. The repertoire was sequenced with immunoSEQ multiplex PCR; TCRdb's copy has only in-frame clones and lacks some. Among roughly 230,000 clones, around 90% were seen once, and the ten largest hold approximately 1.6%. Sequencing input: peripheral blood. These receptors originate from a man aged 65 to 85 with acute or convalescent COVID-19.

The V gene is TRBV5-1, the J gene TRBJ2-1; possible D gene TRBD1, 6 bases. This CDR3 has 14 amino acids. V was pared by 0 bases and J by 9 bases, with 13 bases between. From germline, CDR1 is SGHRS and CDR2 YFSETQ. The CDR3 reads CASSLGPGDGEQFF. The CDR3 DNA follows: TGCGCCAGCAGCTTGGGACCAGGGGACGGTGAGCAGTTCTTC.

The J gene is TRBJ2-7, the V gene TRBV7-9, with 8 bases identical to TRBD1. V trimming: 4 bases; J trimming: 1 base; junction bases outside the gene matches: 9. The CDR3 totals 16 residues. Germline lookup yields CDR1 SEHNR and CDR2 FQNEAQ (reference sequence). This chain's CDR3 is CASSSPRTGKSYEQYF. CDR3 DNA: TGTGCCAGCAGCTCACCCCGGACAGGGAAGTCCTACGAGCAGTACTTC.

This clone is termed medium-sized. This chain uses TRBV5-4 with TRBJ2-7, with 11 bases lining up with TRBD2. The V segment lost 4 bases and the J segment 5 bases; nucleotides outside the gene matches: 8. The CDR3 loop spans 15 amino acids. Germline values: CDR1 SGHNT, CDR2 YYREEE (reference sequence). The DNA of the CDR3 is TGTGCCAGCAGCCCCCGGACTAGCGGGTCCAACGAGCAGTACTTC. Its protein is CASSPRTSGSNEQYF. Combining the CDR3 with reference TRBV5-4 and TRBJ2-7 gives the whole variable domain ETGVTQSPTHLIKTRGQQVTLRCSSQSGHNTVSWYQQALGQGPQFIFQYYREEENGRGNFPPRFSGLQFPNYSSELNVNALELDDSALYLCASSPRTSGSNEQYFGPGTRLTVT.